These 11 T cell receptor beta chains were sequenced from one sample in a study of cytomegalovirus exposure and HLA in healthy donors. The study ran its PCR with 60 Vbeta and 13 Jbeta primers. Only in-frame clones appear in the TCRdb table, and some are missing; sequencing was by immunoSEQ multiplex PCR. The table includes around 180,000 clones, 80% detected once. Sample: PBMCs. Receptors were obtained from a young man in good health and CMV-seropositive.

This clone was recorded once. The chain recombines TRBV27 with TRBJ1-1; D possibly corresponds to TRBD1 (5 bases). The CDR3 contains 14 residues. V was cut by 7 bases and J by 1 base, with 13 bases left in between. Germline CDR1 reads MNHEY; CDR2 reads SMNVEV (reference sequence). The CDR3 DNA is TGTGCCAGCACCCCGGGACTTACGAACACTGAAGCTTTCTTT. This encodes CASTPGLTNTEAFF.

The chain is built from TRBV7-6 and TRBJ2-7; the match to TRBD2 covers 14 bases. The junction had 6 bases not matched to a gene; V was cut back by 5 bases and J by 6 bases. Germline V CDR1 and CDR2: SGHVS, FNYEAQ. The CDR3 is made up of 15 amino acids. The CDR3 DNA reads TGTGCCAGCAGCCCGGGACTAGCGGGAGAGTCCGAGCAGTACTTC. Its protein is CASSPGLAGESEQYF. Using reference TRBV7-6 and TRBJ2-7 for the parts outside the CDR3, the full variable domain is GAGVSQSPRYKVTKRGQDVALRCDPISGHVSLYWYRQALGQGPEFLTYFNYEAQQDKSGLPNDRFSAERPEGSISTLTIQRTEQRDSAMYRCASSPGLAGESEQYFGPGTRLTVT.

The J gene is TRBJ2-2, the V gene TRBV7-9; TRBD2 agrees at 7 bases. The germline CDR1 and CDR2 sequences are SEHNR and FQNEAQ (reference sequence). The CDR3 sequence is 16 residues long. V lost 3 bases, J lost 2 bases, and 6 bases stayed unmatched. The CDR3 sequence: CASSFPAGSNTGELFF. CDR3 nucleotides: TGTGCCAGCAGCTTTCCAGCGGGAAGTAACACCGGGGAGCTGTTTTTT.

The chain has TRBV25-1 and TRBJ1-3; maybe TRBD1 (6 bases). V was clipped by 6 bases and J by 0 bases, with 18 bases between them. Germline loops: CDR1 MGHDK, CDR2 SYGVNS. The CDR3 runs to 17 residues. CDR3: CASRQASGALSGNTIYF. DNA for the CDR3: TGTGCCAGCAGGCAGGCATCAGGGGCCCTCTCTGGAAACACCATATATTTT.

In DNA form, the CDR3 reads TGTGCCAGCAGCTCAACATTACCGGGACAGGGGGCGGGTGAGCAGTTCTTC. It codes for CASSSTLPGQGAGEQFF. The chain carries TRBV7-8 and TRBJ2-1; TRBD1 aligns across 12 bases. V shed 4 bases, J shed 9 bases, and the junction held 13 bases outside the gene matches. Germline V lookup: CDR1 SGHVS, CDR2 FQNEAQ. The CDR3 runs to 17 residues.

The V gene is TRBV11-2, the J gene TRBJ2-5; tentatively, D is TRBD2 (5 bases). The V end was cut by 1 base, the J end by 14 bases, with 14 bases between. The length of the CDR3 is 12 residues. CDR1 and CDR2 (germline): SGHAT, FQNNGV. CDR3 bases: TGTGCCAGCAGCTTAGCTAGCACCGACCTATACTTC. Translating it yields CASSLASTDLYF.

The CDR3 DNA is TGCAGCGCCGAAGCCGGGAACTATGGCTACACCTTC. Residues: CSAEAGNYGYTF. The chain is built from TRBV29-1 and TRBJ1-2; D ambiguous. Looked up from germline, CDR1 is SQVTM and CDR2 is ANQGSEA. V was clipped by 7 bases and J by 2 bases, with 11 bases between them. The CDR3 has 12 amino acids.

V is TRBV7-9 and J is TRBJ1-2; D is possibly TRBD1 (6 bases). The CDR3 covers 13 residues. CDR1 and CDR2 from the germline V gene are SEHNR and FQNEAQ (reference sequence). V was cut by 3 bases and J by 3 bases, with 8 bases left in between. The CDR3 bases are TGTGCCAGCAGCTTCGGACAGCACTATGGCTACACCTTC. Its translation: CASSFGQHYGYTF.

The chain links TRBV11-2 to TRBJ2-2, with 13 bases identical to TRBD2. Germline assignment: CDR1 SGHAT and CDR2 FQNNGV. There are 19 residues in the CDR3. The ends lost 5 bases at V and 10 bases at J; junction bases unmatched: 19. The CDR3 bases are TGTGCCAGCAGCCAGGCCCCCAAACTAGCGGGGGGGTATTATGAGGAGCTGTTTTTT. Protein product: CASSQAPKLAGGYYEELFF. Together with reference TRBV11-2 and TRBJ2-2, the CDR3 gives the full variable domain: EAGVAQSPRYKIIEKRQSVAFWCNPISGHATLYWYQQILGQGPKLLIQFQNNGVVDDSQLPKDRFSAERLKGVDSTLKIQPAKLEDSAVYLCASSQAPKLAGGYYEELFFGEGSRLTVL.

The chain employs TRBV6-5 and TRBJ2-2, with D perhaps TRBD1 (5 bases). CDR3 length equals 14 residues. Trimming stripped 6 bases from V and 2 bases from J, with 10 bases between. Germline V gene data show CDR1 as MNHEY and CDR2 as SVGAGI. CDR3 DNA: TGTGCCAGCAGCCGACAGCCAAACACCGGGGAGCTGTTTTTT. It yields the protein CASSRQPNTGELFF.

The J gene is TRBJ2-3, the V gene TRBV10-1; TRBD2 aligns across 10 bases. The ends lost 0 bases at V and 0 bases at J; junction bases unmatched: 9. CDR1 and CDR2 (germline): WNHNN, SYGVQD (reference sequence). The CDR3 covers 19 residues. Written as DNA, the CDR3 is TGCGCCAGCAGTGAGTCGTGGGCTAGCGGGGGTCCTAGCACAGATACGCAGTATTTT. It is translated as CASSESWASGGPSTDTQYF.